This record looks at one T cell receptor (beta chain) sequence and its context. As yet, its antigen is unknown. With 60 Vbeta and 13 Jbeta primers, the PCR was carried out. This table comes from immunoSEQ multiplex PCR, and its TCRdb copy is limited to in-frame clones, with some not included. The repertoire consists of some 130,000 clones, with 70% to 80% occurring once and the leading ten covering 3% to 3.5%. This specimen belongs to a study of cytomegalovirus exposure and HLA in healthy donors. The study, taken as a whole, reports: Accurate prediction of HLA-A and HLA-B alleles (for most subjects) was reportedly achieved from TCR beta sequences. The study carried out a later analysis of TCR beta sequences. It associated approximately 16,000 of them with specific HLA alleles at a false discovery rate of 0.05.

The length of the CDR3 is 14 residues. Germline values: CDR1 MNHEY, CDR2 SVGAGI. The ends lost 8 bases at V and 4 bases at J; junction bases unmatched: 8. Sequencing was done on a sample of PBMCs. The gene calls are TRBV6-5 and TRBJ1-2, with TRBD1 identical over 9 bases. The sequence derives from a female donor in good health and CMV-seronegative. In DNA, the CDR3 is TGTGCCAGCCTTACAGGGGGCAGGGGCTATGGCTACACCTTC. Amino acid sequence: CASLTGGRGYGYTF.